The following is a TCR beta chain sequence with its context. This clonotype was found many times. Its antigen is unknown. There are no base qualities to consult, and no much larger clone falls within one base. The CDR3 spans 15 residues, from the cysteine through the phenylalanine. Only the CDR3 region is kept as DNA, spanning 45 bases read in frame from base 1. Between the V and J ends, shortened by 1 base and 3 bases respectively, the junction contains 13 bases. Looking up the germline V gene yields CDR1 SGHRS and CDR2 YFSETQ. The TCR beta CDR3 regions were amplified from the RNA transcripts. The first round of RT-PCR for the TCR CDR3 was performed with the HTBI primer set and the Qiagen OneStep RT-PCR kit. A second multiplex PCR round built the libraries, followed by size selection and purification. The libraries were sequenced on an Illumina HiSeq2000 using paired-end 100 bp reads. The original methods were these. SOAPnuke was used to process the raw data, removing reads that contained adapters or uncalled bases, had a mean Phred below 15, or lacked an exact match to the constant primer or identifier. High-quality paired reads were merged with COPE v1.2.5, and unique nucleotide sequences were defined as clonotypes. MiTCR v1.1 was used to align clonotypes to the IMGT TRBV, TRBD and TRBJ reference segments. Only V-J combinations with frequency above 0.0001, covering roughly 99% of repertoires, were analysed. The TCS score was defined as F50 (clonal expansion) divided by E x V (chaos), with BLOSUM62-based TCRdist calculated between CDR3 peptides within each V-J. Welch's t-statistics and random forest reduced roughly 530 V-J features to about 13, which were used in a naive Bayes classifier (R e1071). TCRdb trimmed the raw reads at Q25, called clones with MiXCR and kept productive beta chains. A single entry per CDR3 protein holds the most common genes and DNA from its merged rows. In this record, the V and J calls reflect TCRdb's handling and not the investigators' own analysis. The sample table shows around 560,000 distinct CDR3 sequences, and approximately 16% are seen once. Roughly 18% of the sample is held by the ten biggest clonotypes.

Graves' hyperthyroidism was defined as stable when no progression to ophthalmopathy occurred over 18 months of follow-up. Hyperthyroidism patients were aged 18 to 65 years and newly diagnosed, with disease duration of less than 2 months. The study excluded patients with uncontrolled infections, other autoimmune diseases, pregnancy or lactation. Diagnoses were based on clinical symptoms, serum thyroxine and TRAb, thyroid ultrasound and orbital computed tomography. PBMCs were separated from approximately 10 ml of fresh peripheral blood using Ficoll-Paque density gradient centrifugation. Trizol reagent was used to extract total RNA, and RNA quality was then checked on an Agilent 2100 Bioanalyzer. This record belongs to a study of T cells in Graves' hyperthyroidism and ophthalmopathy (dated by TCRdb to between 2018 and 2021). Some background on the complete study: Peripheral blood samples were taken at the time of initial diagnosis, prior to any treatment. In about 6 Graves' hyperthyroidism patients, the study also compared T-cell repertoires from thyroid tissue with T-cell repertoires from blood. The 85 to 100 discovery patients were divided at random into training and test sets in a 7:3 ratio. According to the paper, TCR Vbeta CDR3 sequencing was carried out on about 140 peripheral blood samples, which came from fewer than 50 ophthalmopathy, fewer than 80 hyperthyroidism and around 17 progressor patients. Following sampling, methimazole starting at 30 mg daily was given to hyperthyroidism patients, and high-dose intravenous methylprednisolone was given to ophthalmopathy patients. Whether ophthalmopathy could be predicted prospectively was tested in an independent validation cohort made up of fewer than 20 hyperthyroidism patients plus 17 patients who later progressed to ophthalmopathy. To identify distinguishing TCR V-J signatures, a discovery cohort of around 98 patients was used, comprising some 45 with Graves' ophthalmopathy and some 57 with stable Graves' hyperthyroidism.

General conclusions and limits of the study: In validation, the model predicted progression to ophthalmopathy with over 65% sensitivity and approximately 78% specificity, a median of 6.5 months before onset. Most expanded thyroid clonotypes (frequency above 0.001) were also detected in blood, a finding suggesting that blood repertoires may reflect thyroid immune responses. A 13 V-J signature model separated ophthalmopathy from stable hyperthyroidism, with 87.88% sensitivity and 81% to 83% specificity in cross-validation and 80%/75% in testing. No statistical method was used to fix the sample size in advance, and group allocation was not hidden from the investigators.

The chain is encoded by TRBV5-1 joined to TRBJ1-2; the D gene is perhaps TRBD1, on 5 matching bases. Specimen: blood. This receptor was taken from a woman aged 18-29 years with Graves' hyperthyroidism. The CDR3 reads as follows: CASSLLQGPDYGYTF. The nucleotide sequence is given as TGCGCCAGCAGCTTGTTGCAGGGCCCGGACTATGGCTACACCTTC.